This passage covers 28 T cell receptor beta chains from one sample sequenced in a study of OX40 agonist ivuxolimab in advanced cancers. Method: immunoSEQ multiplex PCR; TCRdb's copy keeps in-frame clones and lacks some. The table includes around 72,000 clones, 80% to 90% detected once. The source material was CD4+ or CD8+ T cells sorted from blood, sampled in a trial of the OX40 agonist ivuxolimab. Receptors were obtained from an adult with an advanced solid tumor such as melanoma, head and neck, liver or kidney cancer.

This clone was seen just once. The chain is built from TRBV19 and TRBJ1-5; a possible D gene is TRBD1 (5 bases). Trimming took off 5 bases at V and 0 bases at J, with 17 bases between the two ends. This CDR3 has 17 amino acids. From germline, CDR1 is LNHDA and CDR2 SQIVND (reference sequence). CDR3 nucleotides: TGTGCCAGTAGTCGTATGGGGCAGTCATCTAGCAATCAGCCCCAGCATTTT. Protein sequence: CASSRMGQSSSNQPQHF.

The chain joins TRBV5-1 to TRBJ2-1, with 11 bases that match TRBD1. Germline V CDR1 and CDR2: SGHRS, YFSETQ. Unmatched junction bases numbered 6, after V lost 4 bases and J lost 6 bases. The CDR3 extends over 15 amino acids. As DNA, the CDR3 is TGCGCCAGCAGCAAATCCGGGACAGGGGGCAATGAGCAGTTCTTC. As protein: CASSKSGTGGNEQFF.

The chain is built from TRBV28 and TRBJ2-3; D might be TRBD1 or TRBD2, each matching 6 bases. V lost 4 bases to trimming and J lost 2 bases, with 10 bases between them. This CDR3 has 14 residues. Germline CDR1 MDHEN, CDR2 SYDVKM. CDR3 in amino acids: CASSYGGPTDTQYF. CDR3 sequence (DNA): TGTGCCAGCAGTTACGGGGGCCCCACAGATACGCAGTATTTT.

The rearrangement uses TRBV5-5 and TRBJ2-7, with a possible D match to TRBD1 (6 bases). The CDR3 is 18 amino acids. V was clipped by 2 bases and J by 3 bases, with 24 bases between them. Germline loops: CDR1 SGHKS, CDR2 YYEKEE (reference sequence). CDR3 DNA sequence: TGTGCCAGCAGCTTTGGGGTGCACAGGGCCCTACGATTCTACGAGCAGTACTTC. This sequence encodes CASSFGVHRALRFYEQYF.

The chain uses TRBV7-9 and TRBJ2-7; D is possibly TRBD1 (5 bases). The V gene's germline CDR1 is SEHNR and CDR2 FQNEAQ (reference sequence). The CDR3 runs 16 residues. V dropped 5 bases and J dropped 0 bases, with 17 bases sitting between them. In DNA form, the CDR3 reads TGTGCCAGCAGCCCCCACCAGACAGTCAGCTCCTACGAGCAGTACTTC. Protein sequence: CASSPHQTVSSYEQYF.

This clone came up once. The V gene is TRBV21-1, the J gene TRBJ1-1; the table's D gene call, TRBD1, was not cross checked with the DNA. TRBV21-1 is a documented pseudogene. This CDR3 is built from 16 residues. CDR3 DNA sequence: TGTGCCAGCATCACAGGGGTCTTTACCTACTACACTGAAGCTTTCTTT. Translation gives CASITGVFTYYTEAFF.

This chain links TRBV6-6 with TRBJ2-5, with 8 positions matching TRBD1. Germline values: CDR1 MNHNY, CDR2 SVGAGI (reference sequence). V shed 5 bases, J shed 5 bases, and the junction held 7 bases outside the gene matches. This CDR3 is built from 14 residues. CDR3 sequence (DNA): TGTGCCAGCAGTCTGACAGGGGTCGGGGAGACCCAGTACTTC. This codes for CASSLTGVGETQYF.

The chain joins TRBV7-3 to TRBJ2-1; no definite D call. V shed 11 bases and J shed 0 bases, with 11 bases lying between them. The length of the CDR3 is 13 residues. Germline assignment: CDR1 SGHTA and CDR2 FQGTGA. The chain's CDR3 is CADDRSSYNEQFF. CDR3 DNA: TGTGCCGACGACCGGAGCTCCTACAATGAGCAGTTCTTC.

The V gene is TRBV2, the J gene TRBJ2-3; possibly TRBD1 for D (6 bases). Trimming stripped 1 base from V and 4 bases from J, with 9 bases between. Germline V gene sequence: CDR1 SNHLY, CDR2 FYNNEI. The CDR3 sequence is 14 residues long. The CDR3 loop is CASSEGGRPDTQYF. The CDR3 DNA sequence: TGTGCCAGCAGTGAAGGGGGGCGCCCAGATACGCAGTATTTT.

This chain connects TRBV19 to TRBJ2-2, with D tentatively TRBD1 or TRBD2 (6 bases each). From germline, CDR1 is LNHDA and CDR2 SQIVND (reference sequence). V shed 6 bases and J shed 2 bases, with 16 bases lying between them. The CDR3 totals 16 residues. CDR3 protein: CASRPRGGGNTGELFF. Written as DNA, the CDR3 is TGTGCCAGTAGACCCCGAGGAGGGGGAAACACCGGGGAGCTGTTTTTT.

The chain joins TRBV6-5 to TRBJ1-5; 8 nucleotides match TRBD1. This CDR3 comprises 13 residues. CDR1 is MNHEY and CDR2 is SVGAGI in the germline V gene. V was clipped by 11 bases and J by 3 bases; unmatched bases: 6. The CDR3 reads CACGQGPNQPQHF. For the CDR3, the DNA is TGTGCCTGCGGACAGGGCCCCAATCAGCCCCAGCATTTT.

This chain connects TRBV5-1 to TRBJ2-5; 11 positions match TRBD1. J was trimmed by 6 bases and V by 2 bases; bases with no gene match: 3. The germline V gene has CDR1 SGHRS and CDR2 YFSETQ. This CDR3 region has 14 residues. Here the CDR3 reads CASSLGQGAKTQYF. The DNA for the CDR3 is TGCGCCAGCAGCTTAGGACAGGGGGCTAAGACCCAGTACTTC.

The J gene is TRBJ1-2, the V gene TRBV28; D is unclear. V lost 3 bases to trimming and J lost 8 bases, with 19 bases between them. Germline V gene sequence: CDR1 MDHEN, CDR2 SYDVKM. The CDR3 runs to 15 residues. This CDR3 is CASSFGTTSTRGYTF. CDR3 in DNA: TGTGCCAGCAGTTTCGGAACGACTTCTACGAGGGGCTACACCTTC.

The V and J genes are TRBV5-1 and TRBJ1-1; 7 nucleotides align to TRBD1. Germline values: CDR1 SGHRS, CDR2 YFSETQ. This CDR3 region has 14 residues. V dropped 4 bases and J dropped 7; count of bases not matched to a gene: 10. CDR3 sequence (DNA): TGCGCCAGCAGCGCGGATACAGGGGTCATTGAAGCTTTCTTT. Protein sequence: CASSADTGVIEAFF.

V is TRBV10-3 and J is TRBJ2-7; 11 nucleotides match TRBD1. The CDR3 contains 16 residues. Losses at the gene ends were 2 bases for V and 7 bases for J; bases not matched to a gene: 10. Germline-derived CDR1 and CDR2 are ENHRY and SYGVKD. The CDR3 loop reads CAISERGGQGAGEQYF. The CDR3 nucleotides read TGTGCCATCAGTGAGAGGGGCGGACAGGGGGCGGGTGAGCAGTACTTC.

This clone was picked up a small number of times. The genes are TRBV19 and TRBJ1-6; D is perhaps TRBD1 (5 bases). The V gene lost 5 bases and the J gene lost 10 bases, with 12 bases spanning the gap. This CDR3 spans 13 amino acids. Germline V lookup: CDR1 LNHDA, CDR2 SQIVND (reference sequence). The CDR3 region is CASSYRIESPLHF. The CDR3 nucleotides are TGTGCCAGTAGTTACAGGATTGAGTCACCCCTCCACTTT.

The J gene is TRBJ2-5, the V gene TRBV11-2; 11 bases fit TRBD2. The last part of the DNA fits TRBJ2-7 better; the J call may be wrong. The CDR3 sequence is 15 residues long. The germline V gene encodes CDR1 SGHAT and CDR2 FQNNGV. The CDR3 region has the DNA TGTGCCAGCAGCTCTACTAGCGGGGGATCCTACGAGCAGTACTTC. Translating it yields CASSSTSGGSYEQYF.

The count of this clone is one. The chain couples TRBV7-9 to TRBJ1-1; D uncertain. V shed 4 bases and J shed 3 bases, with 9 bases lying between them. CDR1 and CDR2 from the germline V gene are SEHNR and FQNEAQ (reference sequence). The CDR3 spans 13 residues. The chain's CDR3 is CASSSSSDTEAFF. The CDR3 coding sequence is TGTGCCAGCAGCTCCAGTTCGGACACTGAAGCTTTCTTT.

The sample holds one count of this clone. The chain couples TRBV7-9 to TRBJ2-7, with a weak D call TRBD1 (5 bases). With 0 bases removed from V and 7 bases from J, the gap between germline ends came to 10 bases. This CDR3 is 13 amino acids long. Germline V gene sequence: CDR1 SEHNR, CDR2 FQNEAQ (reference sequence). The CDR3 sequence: CASSLAQGGEQYF. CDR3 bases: TGTGCCAGCAGCTTAGCGCAGGGTGGGGAGCAGTACTTC.

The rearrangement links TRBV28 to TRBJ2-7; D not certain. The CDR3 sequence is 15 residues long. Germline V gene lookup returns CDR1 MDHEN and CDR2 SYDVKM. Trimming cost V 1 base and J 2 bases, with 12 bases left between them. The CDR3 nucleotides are TGTGCCAGCAGTTTATCATACATAGTTGCCTACGAGCAGTACTTC. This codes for CASSLSYIVAYEQYF.

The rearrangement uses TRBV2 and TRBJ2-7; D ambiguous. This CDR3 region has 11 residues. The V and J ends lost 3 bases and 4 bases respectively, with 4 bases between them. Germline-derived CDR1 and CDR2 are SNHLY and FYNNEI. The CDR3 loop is CASSEYYEQYF. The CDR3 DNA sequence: TGTGCCAGCAGTGAGTATTACGAGCAGTACTTC. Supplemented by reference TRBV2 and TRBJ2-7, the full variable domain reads EPEVTQTPSHQVTQMGQEVILRCVPISNHLYFYWYRQILGQKVEFLVSFYNNEISEKSEIFDDQFSVERPDGSNFTLKIRSTKLEDSAMYFCASSEYYEQYFGPGTRLTVT.

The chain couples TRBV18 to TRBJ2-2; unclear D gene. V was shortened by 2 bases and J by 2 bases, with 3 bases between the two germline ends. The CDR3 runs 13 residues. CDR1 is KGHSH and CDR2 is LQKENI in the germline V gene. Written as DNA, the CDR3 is TGTGCCAGCTCACCATTCAACACCGGGGAGCTGTTTTTT. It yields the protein CASSPFNTGELFF.

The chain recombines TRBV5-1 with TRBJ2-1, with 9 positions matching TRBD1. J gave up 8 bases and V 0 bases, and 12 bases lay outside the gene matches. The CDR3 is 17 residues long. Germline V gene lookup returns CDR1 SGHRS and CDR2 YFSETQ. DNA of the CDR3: TGCGCCAGCAGCTTGGCCACCGGGACAGGGACCCTCGATGAGCAGTTCTTC. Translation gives CASSLATGTGTLDEQFF. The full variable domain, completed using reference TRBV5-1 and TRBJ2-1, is KAGVTQTPRYLIKTRGQQVTLSCSPISGHRSVSWYQQTPGQGLQFLFEYFSETQRNKGNFPGRFSGRQFSNSRSEMNVSTLELGDSALYLCASSLATGTGTLDEQFFGPGTRLTVL.

CDR3 bases: TGCAGCGTTTTCACAGGGGGATACAATGAGCAGTTCTTC. This translates into CSVFTGGYNEQFF. V and J are TRBV29-1 and TRBJ2-1; 8 bases map to TRBD1. Germline V gene sequence: CDR1 SQVTM, CDR2 ANQGSEA. The V segment lost 5 bases and the J segment 4 bases; nucleotides outside the gene matches: 4. The CDR3 loop spans 13 amino acids.

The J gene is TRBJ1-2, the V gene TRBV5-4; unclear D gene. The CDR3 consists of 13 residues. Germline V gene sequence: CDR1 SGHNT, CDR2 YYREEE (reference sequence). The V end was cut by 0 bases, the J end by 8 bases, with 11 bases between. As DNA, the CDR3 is TGTGCCAGCAGCTTGGCCCTCAAAAGGGGCTACACCTTC. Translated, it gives CASSLALKRGYTF.

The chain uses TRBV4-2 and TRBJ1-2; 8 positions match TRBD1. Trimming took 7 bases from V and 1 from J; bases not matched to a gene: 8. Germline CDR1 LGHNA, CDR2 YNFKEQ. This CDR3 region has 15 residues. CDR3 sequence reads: CASTKGQGGNYGYTF. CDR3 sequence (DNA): TGTGCCAGCACCAAAGGACAGGGAGGTAACTATGGCTACACCTTC.

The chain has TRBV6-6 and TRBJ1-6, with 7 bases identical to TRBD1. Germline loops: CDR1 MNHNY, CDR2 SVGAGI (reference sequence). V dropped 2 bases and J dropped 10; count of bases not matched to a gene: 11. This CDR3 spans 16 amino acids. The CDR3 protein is CASSYRRQGEDSPLHF. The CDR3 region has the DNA TGTGCCAGCAGTTACCGGCGTCAGGGGGAAGACTCACCCCTCCACTTT.

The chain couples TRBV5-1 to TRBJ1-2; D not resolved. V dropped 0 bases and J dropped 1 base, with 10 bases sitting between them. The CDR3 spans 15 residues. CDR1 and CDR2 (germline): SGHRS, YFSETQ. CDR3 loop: CASSLGSLSNYGYTF. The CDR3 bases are TGCGCCAGCAGCTTGGGGTCTCTAAGTAACTATGGCTACACCTTC.